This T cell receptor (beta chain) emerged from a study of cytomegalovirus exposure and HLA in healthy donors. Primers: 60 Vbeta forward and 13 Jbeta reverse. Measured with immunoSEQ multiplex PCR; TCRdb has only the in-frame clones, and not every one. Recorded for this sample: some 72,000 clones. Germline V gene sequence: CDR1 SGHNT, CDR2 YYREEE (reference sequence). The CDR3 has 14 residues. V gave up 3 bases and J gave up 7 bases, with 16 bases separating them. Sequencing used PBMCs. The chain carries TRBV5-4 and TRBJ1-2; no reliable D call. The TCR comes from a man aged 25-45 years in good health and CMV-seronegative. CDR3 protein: CASSYEQSLSGYTF. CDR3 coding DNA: TGTGCCAGCAGCTATGAACAGTCGCTGAGTGGCTACACCTTC. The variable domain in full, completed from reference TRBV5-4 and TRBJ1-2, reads ETGVTQSPTHLIKTRGQQVTLRCSSQSGHNTVSWYQQALGQGPQFIFQYYREEENGRGNFPPRFSGLQFPNYSSELNVNALELDDSALYLCASSYEQSLSGYTFGSGTRLTVV.